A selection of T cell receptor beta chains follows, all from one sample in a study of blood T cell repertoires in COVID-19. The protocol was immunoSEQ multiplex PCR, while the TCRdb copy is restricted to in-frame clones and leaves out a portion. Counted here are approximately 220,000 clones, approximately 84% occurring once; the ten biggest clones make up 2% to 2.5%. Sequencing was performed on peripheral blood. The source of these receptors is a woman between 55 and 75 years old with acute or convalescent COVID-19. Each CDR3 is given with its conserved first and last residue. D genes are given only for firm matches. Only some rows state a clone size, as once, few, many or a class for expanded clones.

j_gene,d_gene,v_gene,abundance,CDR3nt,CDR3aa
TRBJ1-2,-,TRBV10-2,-,TGCGCCAGCAGTTCGGGGGTAAGCGCCTCGGGCTACACCTTC,CASSSGVSASGYTF
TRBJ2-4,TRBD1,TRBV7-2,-,TGTGCCAGCAGCTTACCGACAGGGATGAAAAACATTCAGTACTTC,CASSLPTGMKNIQYF
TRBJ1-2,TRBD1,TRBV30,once,TGTGCTTGTGGAACAGGGGTTTATGGCTACACCTTC,CACGTGVYGYTF
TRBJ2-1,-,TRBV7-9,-,TGTGCCAGCAGCTTAGCAGCGGAAACTAGAGGCAATGAGCAGTTCTTC,CASSLAAETRGNEQFF
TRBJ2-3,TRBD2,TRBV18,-,TGTGCCAGCTCCGTCCGCTCCGGACTAGCGGGCACAGATACGCAGTATTTT,CASSVRSGLAGTDTQYF
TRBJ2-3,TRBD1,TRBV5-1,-,TGCGCCAGCAGCTTCGGGACAGGGGGGACCGGTGATACGCAGTATTTT,CASSFGTGGTGDTQYF
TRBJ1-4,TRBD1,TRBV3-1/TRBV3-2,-,TGTGCCAGCAGCCAAGCTGTGGGACAGAATGAAAAACTGTTTTTT,CASSQAVGQNEKLFF
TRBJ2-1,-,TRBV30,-,TGTGCCTGGAGTGGAGGGATGGGCTCCTACAATGAGCAGTTCTTC,CAWSGGMGSYNEQFF
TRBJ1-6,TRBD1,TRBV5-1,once,TGCGCCAGCAGCGGAGGGACAGGGGGCCGTAATTCACCCCTCCACTTT,CASSGGTGGRNSPLHF
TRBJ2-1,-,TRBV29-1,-,TGCAGCGTTGCCCTGAGGGATGAGCAGTTCTTC,CSVALRDEQFF
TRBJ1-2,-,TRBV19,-,TGTGCCAGTAGTAGGACAGATATCTATGGCTACACCTTC,CASSRTDIYGYTF
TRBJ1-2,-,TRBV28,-,TGTGCCAGCAGGGGTGGGGTATTTGAGGGTGGCTACACCTTC,CASRGGVFEGGYTF
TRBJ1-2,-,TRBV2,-,TGTGCCAGCAGTGGGACAGCCCATCGGGGCTACACCTTC,CASSGTAHRGYTF
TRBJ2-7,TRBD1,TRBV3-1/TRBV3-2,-,TGTGCCAGCAGCTACCAGACAGGGGGCTACGAGCAGTACTTC,CASSYQTGGYEQYF
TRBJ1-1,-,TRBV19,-,TGTGCCAGTAGTATGGCAAGAAACACTGAAGCTTTCTTT,CASSMARNTEAFF
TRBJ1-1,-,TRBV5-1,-,TGCGCCAGCACGAGACTTCCTACTGACACTGAAGCTTTCTTT,CASTRLPTDTEAFF
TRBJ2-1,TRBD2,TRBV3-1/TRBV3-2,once,TGTGCCAGCAGCCAAGATAGGACTAGCGGGGGCCGGGACTACAATGAGCAGTTCTTC,CASSQDRTSGGRDYNEQFF
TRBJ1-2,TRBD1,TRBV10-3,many,TGTGCCATCAGTGAAAGGCAGGGGGCCTATGGCTACACCTTC,CAISERQGAYGYTF
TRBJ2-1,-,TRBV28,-,TGTGCCAGTTCAAAAAATGCGGGTCTGAGCCGAATTGAGCAGTTCTTC,CASSKNAGLSRIEQFF
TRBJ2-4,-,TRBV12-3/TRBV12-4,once,TGTGCCAGCACCCTCGAGGCCAAAAACATTCAGTACTTC,CASTLEAKNIQYF
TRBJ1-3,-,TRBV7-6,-,TGTGCCAGCAGCTTGCAGACAGGCTCTGGAAACACCATATATTTT,CASSLQTGSGNTIYF
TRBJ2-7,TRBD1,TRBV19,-,TGTGCCAGTAGTAACCGGGACAGGGCCTCCTACGAGCAGTACTTC,CASSNRDRASYEQYF
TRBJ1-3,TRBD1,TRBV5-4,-,TGTGCCAGCAGCTTGGGGACAGGGTTTGGAAACACCATATATTTT,CASSLGTGFGNTIYF
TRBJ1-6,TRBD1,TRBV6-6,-,TGTGCCAGCATTGGACAGGGGAATTCACCCCTCCACTTT,CASIGQGNSPLHF
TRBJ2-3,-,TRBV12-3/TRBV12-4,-,TGTGCCAGCAGTTTAGCCCACACAGATACGCAGTATTTT,CASSLAHTDTQYF
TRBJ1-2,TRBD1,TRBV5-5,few,TGTGCCAGCAAAGACGGGACAGCGAAGACCCCCAGCTTC,CASKDGTAKTPSF
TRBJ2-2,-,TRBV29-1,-,TGCAGCGCCACGGGGACGAACACCGGGGAGCTGTTTTTT,CSATGTNTGELFF
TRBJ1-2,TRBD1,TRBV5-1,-,TGCGCCAGCAGCTTGGAGGAGGGGGCTAAATATGGCTACACCTTC,CASSLEEGAKYGYTF
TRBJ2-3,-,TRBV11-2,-,TGTGCCAGCAGCGTAGACAGGCTCACAGATACGCAGTATTTT,CASSVDRLTDTQYF
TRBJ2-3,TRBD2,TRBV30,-,TGTGCCTGGAAACCGACTAGCGGGGAAACAGATACGCAGTATTTT,CAWKPTSGETDTQYF
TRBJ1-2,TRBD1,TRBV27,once,TGTGCCAGCCTACCGTCTGGGACAGGGGGGGGTGGCTACACCTTC,CASLPSGTGGGGYTF
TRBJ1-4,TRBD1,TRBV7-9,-,TGTGCCAGCACCATCGGACAGGGACTACGGGAAAAACTGTTTTTT,CASTIGQGLREKLFF
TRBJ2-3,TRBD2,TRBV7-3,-,TGTGCCAGCAGCCGCAGCGGGGGGGCCGTAGATACGCAGTATTTT,CASSRSGGAVDTQYF
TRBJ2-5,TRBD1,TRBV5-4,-,TGTGCCAGCTCCCAGACAGGGGAACAAGAGACCCAGTACTTC,CASSQTGEQETQYF
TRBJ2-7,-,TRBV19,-,TGTGCCAGTAGTAAACAGGACAGCTCCTACGAGCAGTACTTC,CASSKQDSSYEQYF
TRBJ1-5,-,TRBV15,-,TGTGCCACCAGCACACGGGAGAATCAGCCCCAGCATTTT,CATSTRENQPQHF
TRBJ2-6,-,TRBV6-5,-,TGTGCCAGCAGTTCCAGCTCTGGGGCCAACGTCCTGACTTTC,CASSSSSGANVLTF
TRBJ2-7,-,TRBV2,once,TGTGCCAGCGGTTTAGACTACTACGAGCAGTACTTC,CASGLDYYEQYF
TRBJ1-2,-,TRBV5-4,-,TGTGCCAGCAGCTTAGGGGTCACCGAATATGGCTACACCTTC,CASSLGVTEYGYTF
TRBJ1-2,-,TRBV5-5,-,TGTGCCAGCAGCTTGGCCCCAGCCGATAACAGGTTGAACGGCTACACCTTC,CASSLAPADNRLNGYTF